The 4 T cell receptor beta chains below come from one sample, sequenced in a study of blood T cell repertoires in COVID-19. Some clones are missing from TCRdb's copy, which holds only in-frame ones; the method was immunoSEQ multiplex PCR. Of about 50,000 clones listed, around 82% are singletons. The material sequenced was peripheral blood. The receptors come from a human donor in a cohort sampled during active COVID-19.

The rearrangement joins TRBV30 to TRBJ2-3; 10 bases map to TRBD2. V was clipped by 4 bases and J by 8 bases; unmatched bases: 9. CDR3 length equals 14 residues. Germline CDR1 is GTSNPN and CDR2 is SVGIG (reference sequence). CDR3 region: CAWNSGGGPGTQYF. CDR3 nucleotide sequence: TGTGCCTGGAACAGCGGGGGGGGTCCGGGTACGCAGTATTTT.

The CDR3 DNA reads TGTGCCATCAAGGGAGAGGTCACTGAAGCTTTCTTT. It translates to CAIKGEVTEAFF. The V call is TRBV10-3, the J call TRBJ1-1; D is uncertain. This CDR3 region has 12 residues. CDR1 is ENHRY and CDR2 is SYGVKD in the germline V gene. V was trimmed by 7 bases and J by 4 bases, leaving 10 bases between them.

The CDR3 nucleotides are TGTGCCAGTAGTATAGCCGCGGGGGCCACAGATACGCAGTATTTT. Translation: CASSIAAGATDTQYF. The chain employs TRBV19 and TRBJ2-3; a possible D gene is TRBD2 (7 bases). The CDR3 sequence is 15 residues long. From germline, CDR1 is LNHDA and CDR2 SQIVND (reference sequence). V was clipped by 1 base and J by 2 bases, with 10 bases between them.

This sequence joins TRBV18 and TRBJ1-6; 8 bases are shared with TRBD1. CDR3 length: 15 residues. Germline V lookup: CDR1 KGHSH, CDR2 LQKENI. J lost 10 bases, V lost 3 bases, and 8 bases had no gene match. DNA for the CDR3: TGTGCCAGCTCACCTATTGGACAGGGTGGATCACCCCTCCACTTT. Residues: CASSPIGQGGSPLHF.